These 12 T cell receptor beta chains share one sample of origin, sequenced in a study of vaccination effects on CD4 cells after COVID-19. Pools of viral peptides were used by the ViraFEST assay to expand antigen-specific CD4+ T cells ahead of sequencing. At the end of around eleven days of culture, CD4+ T cells were isolated. Of the BNT162b2 and mRNA-1273 vaccines, participants received two doses of one or the other. Assay: immunoSEQ multiplex PCR; the TCRdb copy retains only in-frame clones and omits some. The sample includes about 59,000 clones, 75% to 85% of them seen just once. No antigen is known for these receptors. The material sequenced was CD4+ T cells from PBMCs cultured with HCoV-OC43 spike peptides, taken after COVID-19 vaccination. Described subset: HCoV-OC43 spike overlapping peptide pool stimulation. The receptors derive from a human donor who received a COVID-19 vaccine.

The chain has TRBV15 and TRBJ1-6; D gene unclear. The CDR3 has 13 residues. The germline CDR1 and CDR2 sequences are LNHNV and YYDKDF (reference sequence). V was shortened by 1 base and J by 6 bases, with 4 bases between the two germline ends. Written as DNA, the CDR3 is TGTGCCACCAGCAGAGTTTCTAATTCACCCCTCCACTTT. It codes for CATSRVSNSPLHF. Full variable domain (remainder filled in from reference TRBV15 and TRBJ1-6): DAMVIQNPRYQVTQFGKPVTLSCSQTLNHNVMYWYQQKSSQAPKLLFHYYDKDFNNEADTPDNFQSRRPNTSFCFLDIRSPGLGDTAMYLCATSRVSNSPLHFGNGTRLTVT.

This clone has a handful of counts. The V and J genes are TRBV24-1 and TRBJ2-2; D is unclear. Deletions cut 0 bases from V and 0 bases from J, with 7 bases between. Germline values: CDR1 KGHDR, CDR2 SFDVKD. CDR3 length equals 16 residues. CDR3 residues: CATSDLKGSNTGELFF. CDR3 sequence (DNA): TGTGCCACCAGTGATTTGAAAGGGTCGAACACCGGGGAGCTGTTTTTT.

CDR3 sequence: CASSLRLGGDTEAFF. CDR3 in DNA: TGTGCCAGCAGTCTACGGTTGGGGGGTGACACTGAAGCTTTCTTT. This sequence joins TRBV9 and TRBJ1-1; D might be TRBD1 (5 bases). V shed 5 bases and J shed 3 bases, with 17 bases lying between them. Germline CDR1 reads SGDLS; CDR2 reads YYNGEE. The CDR3 sequence is 15 residues long.

This chain links TRBV4-1 with TRBJ1-1, with a weak D call TRBD1 (6 bases). Germline V gene data show CDR1 as MGHRA and CDR2 as YSYEKL. V was shortened by 3 bases and J by 0 bases, with 11 bases between the two germline ends. The CDR3 loop spans 15 amino acids. The CDR3 nucleotides are TGCGCCAGCAGCCAGCAGTGGACAGTGAACACTGAAGCTTTCTTT. Translated: CASSQQWTVNTEAFF.

This clone was seen more than once but under ten times. The J gene is TRBJ2-7, the V gene TRBV18, with 7 nucleotides matching TRBD1. Germline V gene lookup returns CDR1 KGHSH and CDR2 LQKENI. V was clipped by 2 bases and J by 5 bases; unmatched bases: 9. This CDR3 spans 15 amino acids. CDR3 protein: CASSPRQGGVNEQYV. CDR3 DNA sequence: TGTGCCAGCTCACCAAGACAGGGTGGAGTCAACGAGCAGTACGTC.

The V gene is TRBV5-1, the J gene TRBJ1-2; D remains ambiguous. This CDR3 is 14 amino acids long. With 0 bases removed from V and 8 bases from J, the gap between germline ends came to 14 bases. In germline, CDR1 is SGHRS, CDR2 YFSETQ. CDR3 bases: TGCGCCAGCAGCTTGGCCGGTTCCGTGGGGGGCTACACCTTC. Residues: CASSLAGSVGGYTF.

The chain employs TRBV7-9 and TRBJ2-3, with D tentatively TRBD2 (6 bases). Germline assignment: CDR1 SEHNR and CDR2 FQNEAQ (reference sequence). The ends were cut back, 2 bases at V and 2 bases at J, with 14 bases in the middle. The CDR3 consists of 16 residues. CDR3 DNA: TGTGCCAGCAGCTTATTGGGAGGACAAGTCACAGATACGCAGTATTTT. It codes for CASSLLGGQVTDTQYF.

This clone was counted between two and nine times. This chain links TRBV28 with TRBJ1-5; D ambiguous. CDR1 is MDHEN and CDR2 is SYDVKM in the germline V gene. The CDR3 has 16 residues. Trimming pared 1 base from V and 0 bases from J, leaving 10 bases between. The CDR3 loop reads CASSLSSFLSNQPQHF. As DNA, the CDR3 is TGTGCCAGCAGTTTATCAAGTTTTCTTAGCAATCAGCCCCAGCATTTT.

The J gene is TRBJ2-1, the V gene TRBV19; D is ambiguous. This CDR3 has 13 amino acids. V lost 5 bases to trimming and J lost 7 bases, with 12 bases between them. The germline gives CDR1 LNHDA, CDR2 SQIVND (reference sequence). The CDR3: CASSVYFRNEQFF. CDR3 in DNA: TGTGCCAGTAGTGTCTATTTTAGAAATGAGCAGTTCTTC.

V is TRBV6-2 or TRBV6-3 and J is TRBJ1-1, with a weak D call TRBD1 (6 bases). V was shortened by 6 bases and J by 4 bases, with 21 bases between the two germline ends. The CDR3 runs to 16 residues. Germline CDR1 MNHEY, CDR2 SVGEGT. The CDR3 DNA is TGTGCCAGCAGCCCCAACCGGGACACCGTAGGCACTGAAGCTTTCTTT. It is translated as CASSPNRDTVGTEAFF.

The chain joins TRBV5-5 to TRBJ1-3, with a tentative D call TRBD1 (6 bases). This CDR3 has 16 residues. The V gene's germline CDR1 is SGHKS and CDR2 YYEKEE (reference sequence). V was clipped by 0 bases and J by 0 bases, with 10 bases between them. CDR3 bases: TGTGCCAGCAGCTTGGACAGGGCAAACTCTGGAAACACCATATATTTT. As protein: CASSLDRANSGNTIYF.

V is TRBV5-1 and J is TRBJ2-5; 9 nucleotides agree with TRBD1. CDR3 length: 15 amino acids. Germline V lookup: CDR1 SGHRS, CDR2 YFSETQ. J lost 2 bases, V lost 4 bases, and 6 bases had no gene match. CDR3 residues: CASSPGTGIQETQYF. The CDR3 DNA sequence: TGCGCCAGCAGCCCCGGGACAGGGATTCAAGAGACCCAGTACTTC.